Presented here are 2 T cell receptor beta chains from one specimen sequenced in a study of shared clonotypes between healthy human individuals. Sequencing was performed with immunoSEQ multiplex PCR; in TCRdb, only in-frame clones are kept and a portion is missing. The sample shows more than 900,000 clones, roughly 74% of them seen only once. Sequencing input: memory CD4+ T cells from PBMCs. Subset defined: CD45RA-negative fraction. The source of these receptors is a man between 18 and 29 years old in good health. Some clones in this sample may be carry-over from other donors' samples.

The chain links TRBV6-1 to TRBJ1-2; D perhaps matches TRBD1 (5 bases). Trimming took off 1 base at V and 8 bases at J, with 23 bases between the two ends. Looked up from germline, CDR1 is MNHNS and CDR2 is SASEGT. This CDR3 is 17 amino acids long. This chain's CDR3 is CASSEEWQGAPRGGYTF. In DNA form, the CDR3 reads TGTGCCAGCAGTGAAGAGTGGCAGGGAGCCCCTAGAGGAGGCTACACCTTC.

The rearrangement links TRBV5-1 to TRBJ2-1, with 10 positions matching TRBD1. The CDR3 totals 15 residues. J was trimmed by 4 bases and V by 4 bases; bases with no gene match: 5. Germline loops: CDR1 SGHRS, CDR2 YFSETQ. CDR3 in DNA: TGCGCCAGCAGCACCGGGGGACAGGGGTACAATGAGCAGTTCTTC. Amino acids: CASSTGGQGYNEQFF.